These 17 T cell receptor beta chains were sequenced from one sample in a study of T-cell memory formation after mild COVID-19. A single record per CDR3 protein comes from TCRdb applying MiXCR to the 5' RACE reads. The repertoire holds about 250,000 distinct CDR3 sequences, with less than 20% as singletons. The sequenced sample consisted of PBMCs or a T cell subset sorted from them (not recorded which). These receptors all come from an adult woman who had mild COVID-19 (a few samples of this study predate the infection). Cell type and time point are not known.

This clonotype was counted a few times. The chain joins TRBV4-2 to TRBJ2-1; 9 bases map to TRBD2. The CDR3 has 16 amino acids. Germline CDR1 and CDR2: LGHNA and YNFKEQ. With V trimmed by 0 bases and J by 5 bases, 5 bases remained unmatched. CDR3 sequence (DNA): TGTGCCAGCAGCCAAGACGCTATAGCGGGAGACAATGAGCAGTTCTTC. Translated: CASSQDAIAGDNEQFF.

This clonotype has only a few counts. This sequence joins TRBV5-1 and TRBJ2-5, with unresolved D. This CDR3 is built from 14 residues. Germline CDR1 SGHRS, CDR2 YFSETQ. V lost 1 base to trimming and J lost 2 bases, with 9 bases between them. Written as DNA, the CDR3 is TGCGCCAGCAGCTTGAGCCGGGCTCAAGAGACCCAGTACTTC. Translated, it gives CASSLSRAQETQYF.

This clonotype was observed a few times. The CDR3 bases are TGCGCCAGCAGCCTCGGGCAGGTGGAAGGCTACACCTTC. This encodes CASSLGQVEGYTF. The chain uses TRBV5-1 and TRBJ1-2; no clear D gene. V shed 4 bases and J shed 8 bases, with 15 bases lying between them. This CDR3 is 13 amino acids long. Germline-derived CDR1 and CDR2 are SGHRS and YFSETQ.

The chain carries TRBV13 and TRBJ2-2, with a tentative D call TRBD1 (6 bases). CDR3 length: 15 residues. The germline V gene has CDR1 PRHDT and CDR2 FYEKMQ (reference sequence). With 1 base removed from V and 1 base from J, the gap between germline ends came to 7 bases. The CDR3: CASSLVDRNTGELFF. Written as DNA, the CDR3 is TGTGCCAGCAGCTTAGTGGACAGGAACACCGGGGAGCTGTTTTTT.

Note on this clonotype: The conserved closing phenylalanine or tryptophan is absent in this CDR3, likely reflecting a read error. The CDR3 DNA is TGTGCCAGCAGCCCTATGCTGCGTAGATCTGAGACCCAGTACCTC. This translates into CASSPMLRRSETQYL. The genes are TRBV12-3 or TRBV12-4 and TRBJ2-5; D is unresolved. The CDR3 contains 15 residues. Trimming left V 6 bases short and J 5 bases short, with 19 bases between.

This clonotype was counted only a few times. The chain is built from TRBV20-1 and TRBJ2-3; TRBD2 matches at 13 bases. This CDR3 has 15 residues. V shed 6 bases, J shed 1 base, and the junction held 4 bases outside the gene matches. Germline loops: CDR1 DFQATT, CDR2 SNEGSKA (reference sequence). The chain's CDR3 is CSAGTSGMGTDTQYF. The CDR3 coding sequence is TGCAGTGCCGGGACTAGCGGGATGGGCACAGATACGCAGTATTTT.

The V gene is TRBV18, the J gene TRBJ1-5; no clear D. The germline gives CDR1 KGHSH, CDR2 LQKENI. Trimming cost V 1 base and J 0 bases, with 7 bases left between them. This CDR3 region has 15 residues. The CDR3 reads CASSPRADSNQPQHF. Written as DNA, the CDR3 is TGTGCCAGCTCACCACGGGCAGATAGCAATCAGCCCCAGCATTTT.

The chain uses TRBV6-5 and TRBJ1-1; possible D gene TRBD1, 6 bases. The length of the CDR3 is 14 residues. The germline V and J ends were trimmed by 7 bases and 1 base, with 13 bases remaining between them. Germline loops: CDR1 MNHEY, CDR2 SVGAGI. CDR3 in amino acids: CASTFLQGNTEAFF. DNA of the CDR3: TGTGCCAGCACCTTTCTACAGGGGAACACTGAAGCTTTCTTT.

This clonotype was recorded a few times. This chain links TRBV4-1 with TRBJ1-1; D not certain. Germline V gives CDR1 MGHRA, CDR2 YSYEKL. The V end lost 0 bases, the J end lost 2 bases, and 7 bases lay between the germline ends. CDR3 length: 14 residues. The CDR3, as DNA: TGCGCCAGCAGCCAAGAAAGGGTTAACACTGAAGCTTTCTTT. This encodes CASSQERVNTEAFF.

This clonotype was observed a few times. The CDR3 DNA is TGTGCCAGCAGCGCGGGGGGGCTCGGGGCCAACGTCCTGACTTTC. Residues: CASSAGGLGANVLTF. The V and J genes are TRBV6-1 and TRBJ2-6; 9 nucleotides align to TRBD2. The CDR3 contains 15 residues. Germline values: CDR1 MNHNS, CDR2 SASEGT. V gave up 6 bases and J gave up 4 bases; unmatched junction bases: 4.

V gene TRBV18 combines with J gene TRBJ1-1; no clear D. Trimming took off 2 bases at V and 0 bases at J, with 7 bases between the two ends. There are 14 residues in the CDR3. The germline V gene encodes CDR1 KGHSH and CDR2 LQKENI. CDR3 nucleotides: TGTGCCAGCTCACCATTCGGCATGAACACTGAAGCTTTCTTT. Translated: CASSPFGMNTEAFF. The variable domain in full, completed from reference TRBV18 and TRBJ1-1, reads NAGVMQNPRHLVRRRGQEARLRCSPMKGHSHVYWYRQLPEEGLKFMVYLQKENIIDESGMPKERFSAEFPKEGPSILRIQQVVRGDSAAYFCASSPFGMNTEAFFGQGTRLTVV.

This clonotype was detected once. V gene TRBV5-5 combines with J gene TRBJ2-5, with TRBD2 as a possible D gene (6 bases). Germline CDR1 SGHKS, CDR2 YYEKEE (reference sequence). The CDR3 runs to 16 residues. Trimming stripped 0 bases from V and 2 bases from J, with 14 bases between. As DNA, the CDR3 is TGTGCCAGCAGCTTGGGTTCCGTGGGGAGGCAAGAGACCCAGTACTTC. It codes for CASSLGSVGRQETQYF.

This clonotype was recorded many times. The chain joins TRBV9 to TRBJ1-3, with a tentative D call TRBD1 (5 bases). CDR1 SGDLS and CDR2 YYNGEE come from the germline V gene. The CDR3 contains 15 residues. Trimming took 4 bases from V and 0 from J, leaving 11 bases between them. The CDR3 region has the DNA TGTGCCAGCAGCTCGGGACTGAGCTCTGGAAACACCATATATTTT. Residues: CASSSGLSSGNTIYF.

The chain combines TRBV6-5 with TRBJ1-2; D gene unclear. This CDR3 region has 15 residues. Trimming shortened V by 6 bases and J by 1 base, and 15 bases separated the two germline ends. The germline V gene has CDR1 MNHEY and CDR2 SVGAGI. This CDR3 reads CASRPRRILNYGYTF. In DNA form, the CDR3 reads TGTGCCAGCAGACCAAGACGGATTCTTAACTATGGCTACACCTTC.

The chain is built from TRBV21-1 and TRBJ1-1; the table's D gene call, TRBD1, was not cross checked with the DNA. TRBV21-1 is given as a pseudogene. This CDR3 contains 20 residues. The CDR3 DNA is TGTGCCAGCAGCTCCGGGACAGGGGGATCTTCGCCTCGGCAGAACACTGAAGCTTTCTTT. This encodes CASSSGTGGSSPRQNTEAFF.

This clonotype has only a few counts. V usage is TRBV20-1 and J usage is TRBJ2-3, with TRBD2 identical over 7 bases. The CDR3 spans 16 residues. Germline CDR1 is DFQATT and CDR2 is SNEGSKA (reference sequence). Trimming removed 4 bases from V and 6 bases from J; junction bases left unmatched: 16. The CDR3 reads CSAINPGLQPWDTQYF. The CDR3 DNA sequence: TGCAGTGCTATTAACCCGGGACTACAACCTTGGGATACGCAGTATTTT.

The gene calls are TRBV20-1 and TRBJ1-5, with a tentative D call TRBD1 (5 bases). The CDR3 contains 14 residues. Germline CDR1 reads DFQATT; CDR2 reads SNEGSKA (reference sequence). V was cut by 6 bases and J by 0 bases, with 12 bases left in between. The CDR3 DNA reads TGCAGTGCCGCCAGAACAGGTAGCAATCAGCCCCAGCATTTT. This translates into CSAARTGSNQPQHF.